This T cell receptor (beta chain) was retrieved from a study of metastatic and nonmetastatic thyroid tumors (dated by TCRdb to about 2020). General notes on the study: For patients with malignant and with benign thyroid disease, the researchers compared repertoires between peripheral blood samples and tumor or nodule tissue samples.

The library was produced with PCR. Instrument used: Illumina HiSeq 4000. The TCR beta-chain CDR3 region of each patient was profiled by high-throughput sequencing. Turning to the authors' computational methods: Drawing on CDR3 differences between clinicopathological groups, the researchers built a classifier meant to tell apart patients with distant-metastatic papillary thyroid cancer. The Shannon index was used to assess repertoire diversity, and the Morisita-Horn index was used to assess tumor-blood repertoire similarity. Starting from the raw public reads, TCRdb applied fastp trimming at Q25, assembled clones with MiXCR and retained in-frame beta chains. What appears here as the V and J calls and clone size reflects TCRdb's work, not the paper's. The sample table lists some 10,000 clones, 11% of them with a count of one. 7.6% of the sample is taken by the ten largest. Study-wide conclusions, independent of this receptor: In both blood and tumor samples, TCR beta diversity was reported to be significantly higher in malignant tumors than in benign nodules.

Before undergoing thyroid surgery, none of the patients had been given any kind of treatment. Patient clinical samples collected from the early 2010s to the late 2010s were retrospectively analysed using T-cell receptor beta sequencing. Only a few counts were recorded for this clone. Its antigen remains unidentified. No base quality values were provided; no much bigger clone lies one nucleotide off. Sequenced material: tumor tissue. This receptor was identified in a female donor with papillary thyroid cancer or a benign thyroid nodule (not recorded which). Some clones in this sample may be carry-over from other donors' samples.

The DNA sequence follows: TGTGCCAGCACCAACAGTGGATTAAACACTGAAGCTTTCTTT. This encodes CASTNSGLNTEAFF. The chain is made from TRBV12-3 or TRBV12-4 and TRBJ1-1, with no reliable assignment of the D segment. Trimming at the junction amounts to 7 bases on V and 2 bases on J, and the germline ends lie 14 bases apart. From the cysteine through the phenylalanine, the CDR3 covers 14 amino acids. Left in the record is the CDR3 DNA by itself, 42 bases read in frame from the first base.